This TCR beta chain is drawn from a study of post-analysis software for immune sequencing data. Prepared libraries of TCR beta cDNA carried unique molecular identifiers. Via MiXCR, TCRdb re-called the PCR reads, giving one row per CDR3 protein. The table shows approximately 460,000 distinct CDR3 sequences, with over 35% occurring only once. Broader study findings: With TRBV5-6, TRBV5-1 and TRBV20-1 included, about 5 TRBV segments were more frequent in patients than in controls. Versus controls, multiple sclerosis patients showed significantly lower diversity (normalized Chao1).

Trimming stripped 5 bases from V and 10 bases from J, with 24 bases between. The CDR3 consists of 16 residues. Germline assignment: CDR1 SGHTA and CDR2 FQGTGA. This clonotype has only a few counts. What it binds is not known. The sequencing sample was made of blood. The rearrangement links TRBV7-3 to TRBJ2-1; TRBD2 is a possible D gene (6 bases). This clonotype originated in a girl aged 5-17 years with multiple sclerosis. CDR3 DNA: TGTGCCAGCAGCCTGAACCCCGGGACTCCACAATCAGAGCAGTTCTTC. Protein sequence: CASSLNPGTPQSEQFF.